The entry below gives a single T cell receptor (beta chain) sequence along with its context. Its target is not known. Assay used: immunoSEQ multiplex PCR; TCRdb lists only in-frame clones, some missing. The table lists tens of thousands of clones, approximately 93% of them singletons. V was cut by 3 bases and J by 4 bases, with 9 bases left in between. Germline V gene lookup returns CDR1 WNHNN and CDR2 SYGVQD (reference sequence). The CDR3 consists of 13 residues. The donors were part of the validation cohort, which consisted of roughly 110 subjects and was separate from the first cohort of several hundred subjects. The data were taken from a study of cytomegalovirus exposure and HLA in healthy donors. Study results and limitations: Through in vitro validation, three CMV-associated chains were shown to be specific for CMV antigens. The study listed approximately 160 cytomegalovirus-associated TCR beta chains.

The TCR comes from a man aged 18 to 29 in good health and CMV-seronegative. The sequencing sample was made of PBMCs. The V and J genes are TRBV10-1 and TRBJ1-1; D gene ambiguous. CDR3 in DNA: TGCGCCAGCAGTGAATTCGGAGTCACTGAAGCTTTCTTT. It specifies CASSEFGVTEAFF.